This T cell receptor (beta chain) was identified during a study of shared clonotypes between healthy human individuals. TCRdb's copy holds only in-frame clones and misses some; the assay was immunoSEQ multiplex PCR. The data hold 2 million or so clones, with about 95% observed a single time. The CDR3 has 13 residues. V lost 5 bases and J lost 2, with 11 bases in between. Germline V gene lookup returns CDR1 SQVTM and CDR2 ANQGSEA. Naive CD8 cells lacked CD45RO, underwent positive selection for CCR7 and left out terminally differentiated effector memory CD45RA+ cells. The rearrangement links TRBV29-1 to TRBJ2-3; perhaps TRBD2 as D (5 bases). The sequence was collected from a man aged 18 to 35 in good health. The sequencing input was naive CD8+ T cells sorted from blood. The CDR3 region is CSVWSGSTDTQYF. DNA of the CDR3: TGCAGCGTTTGGTCGGGATCCACAGATACGCAGTATTTT.